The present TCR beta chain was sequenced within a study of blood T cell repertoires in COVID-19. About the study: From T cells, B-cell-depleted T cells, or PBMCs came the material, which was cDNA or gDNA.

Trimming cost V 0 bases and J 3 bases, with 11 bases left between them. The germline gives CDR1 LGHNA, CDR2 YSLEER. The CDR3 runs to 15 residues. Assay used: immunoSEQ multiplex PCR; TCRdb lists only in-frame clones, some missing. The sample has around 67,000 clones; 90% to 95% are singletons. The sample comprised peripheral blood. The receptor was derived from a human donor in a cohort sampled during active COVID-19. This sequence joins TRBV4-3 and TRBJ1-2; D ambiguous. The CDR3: CASSQDGVDDYGYTF. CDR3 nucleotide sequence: TGCGCCAGCAGCCAAGATGGAGTAGATGACTATGGCTACACCTTC.